This T cell receptor (beta chain) came from a study of cytomegalovirus exposure and HLA in healthy donors. Study-wide context: Among the roughly 380 donors who were genotyped, roughly 86% fell in the genetic ancestry cluster that is associated with self-reported Caucasian donors. Study outcomes and limitations: The authors assumed roughly uniform sequencing depth across donors for presence/absence analyses. In an earlier analysis, in 620 or so donors, most V segments appeared productive either ~87% or ~30% of the time.

Trimming removed 4 bases from V and 0 bases from J, with 7 bases in between. Germline CDR1 reads SGHRS; CDR2 reads YFSETQ. This CDR3 region has 14 residues. Turning to this clone: Its matching antigen is unknown.

In the PCR, 60 Vbeta and 13 Jbeta primers were used. Repertoires were generated with immunoSEQ multiplex PCR, while TCRdb's copy carries only in-frame clones and drops some. Among roughly 120,000 clones listed, 65% to 85% were seen once. V gene TRBV5-1 combines with J gene TRBJ2-2; no clear D gene. The sequence was obtained from a man aged 45-65 years in good health and CMV-seronegative. The specimen was PBMCs. As DNA, the CDR3 is TGCGCCAGCAGCGCCACAGCGAACACCGGGGAGCTGTTTTTT. The encoded protein is CASSATANTGELFF.